The T cell receptor beta chain under discussion was sequenced for a study of regulatory T cells in long-lasting Graves disease. Researchers made TCR beta libraries by using iRepertoire HTBI primers and running Arm-PCR on CDR3 regions. Using its own MiXCR run on the multiplex PCR reads, TCRdb lists one record per CDR3 protein. The table lists roughly 610,000 distinct CDR3 sequences, roughly a sixth of them singletons. Time point described: newly diagnosed GD, antithyroid drugs for less than 3 months. The TCR library was prepared using RNA isolated from PBMCs. This clonotype has just a few counts. A further study also used this sample, focusing on T cells in Graves' hyperthyroidism and ophthalmopathy. This second study says: Stable hyperthyroidism: no ophthalmopathy progression over 18 months of follow-up. Diagnosis relied on clinical symptoms, serum thyroxine and TRAb, thyroid ultrasound and orbital computed tomography.

The sample consisted of peripheral blood mononuclear cells (PBMCs), taken at new diagnosis, from a patient treated with antithyroid drugs. This receptor was obtained from a man in his late teens or twenties with Graves disease.

The chain's CDR3 is CASSEGRTGSIYEQYF. The CDR3 region has the DNA TGTGCCAGCAGTGAAGGCCGGACAGGGTCTATATACGAGCAGTACTTC. The chain couples TRBV2 to TRBJ2-7; 8 bases map to TRBD1. Germline V gene lookup returns CDR1 SNHLY and CDR2 FYNNEI. V gave up 1 base and J gave up 4 bases; unmatched junction bases: 9. This CDR3 spans 16 amino acids.